This entry lists 9 T cell receptor beta chains sequenced from one sample in a study of beta chain features in type 1 diabetes. Every isolated RNA sample was fully reverse transcribed, so sequencing captured expressed TCRB transcripts. The protocol was immunoSEQ multiplex PCR, while the TCRdb copy is restricted to in-frame clones and leaves out a portion. Of about 160,000 clones in the sample, less than 9.5% were seen once. What was sequenced was central memory CD4+ T cells from blood. The origin of the receptors is a woman younger than 35 in good health.

This clone was observed a few times. The V gene is TRBV9, the J gene TRBJ2-5; 10 bases are shared with TRBD2. The CDR3 has 16 residues. Trimming at V came to 0 bases and at J to 2 bases, leaving 4 bases not matched to a gene. The germline CDR1 and CDR2 sequences are SGDLS and YYNGEE. The CDR3 loop reads CASSVGGLARQETQYF. The CDR3 nucleotides read TGTGCCAGCAGCGTAGGGGGACTAGCGAGACAAGAGACCCAGTACTTC.

This clone was seen just once. The chain is built from TRBV30 and TRBJ1-5; 8 nucleotides line up with TRBD1. The CDR3 covers 14 residues. V was pared by 5 bases and J by 6 bases, with 9 bases of the junction left unmatched. Germline lookup yields CDR1 GTSNPN and CDR2 SVGIG (reference sequence). CDR3 region: CAWSQGAHGQPQHF. The CDR3 DNA is TGTGCCTGGTCTCAGGGGGCGCATGGTCAGCCCCAGCATTTT.

This clone has only a few counts. The chain combines TRBV18 with TRBJ2-1, with 8 positions matching TRBD2. The CDR3 runs to 18 residues. V dropped 3 bases and J dropped 5; count of bases not matched to a gene: 15. Germline V gene data show CDR1 as KGHSH and CDR2 as LQKENI. The CDR3 spells CASSPRSTRGVRDNEQFF. DNA of the CDR3: TGTGCCAGCTCACCCCGATCAACGCGGGGGGTCCGAGACAATGAGCAGTTCTTC.

V and J are TRBV4-2 and TRBJ1-5; the D is unclear. V was cut by 4 bases and J by 2 bases, with 12 bases left in between. CDR1 is LGHNA and CDR2 is YNFKEQ in the germline V gene. The CDR3 is 15 residues long. CDR3 coding DNA: TGTGCCAGCAGCCCAGCGGCCGAGCGCAATCAGCCCCAGCATTTT. Encoded protein: CASSPAAERNQPQHF.

By proportion, this clone is medium-sized. This sequence joins TRBV6-6 and TRBJ2-7; 8 nucleotides align to TRBD1. Trimming took 8 bases from V and 5 from J; bases not matched to a gene: 8. CDR1 and CDR2 (germline): MNHNY, SVGAGI (reference sequence). CDR3 length: 13 amino acids. CDR3 DNA sequence: TGTGCCAGCTCTCGGGCAGGGGGCAACGAGCAGTACTTC. Amino acids: CASSRAGGNEQYF.

The chain links TRBV13 to TRBJ2-7; the D gene is possibly TRBD1 (5 bases). The CDR3 contains 15 residues. CDR1 is PRHDT and CDR2 is FYEKMQ in the germline V gene (reference sequence). V lost 4 bases to trimming and J lost 0 bases, with 13 bases between them. The CDR3 loop reads CASSSRQPGSYEQYF. For the CDR3, the DNA is TGTGCCAGCAGCTCTCGACAGCCAGGCTCCTACGAGCAGTACTTC.

This clone came up many times. Here the CDR3 DNA reads TGTGCCTGGAGTAAAGCGTCAGATACGCAGTATTTT. This sequence encodes CAWSKASDTQYF. The gene calls are TRBV30 and TRBJ2-3; no definite D call. From germline, CDR1 is GTSNPN and CDR2 SVGIG (reference sequence). V was shortened by 2 bases and J by 4 bases, with 7 bases between the two germline ends. The CDR3 runs to 12 residues.

This clone was found a few times. V and J are TRBV6-6 and TRBJ2-7, with a tentative D call TRBD2 (5 bases). V was trimmed by 6 bases and J by 3 bases, leaving 12 bases between them. The CDR3 is 13 amino acids. Germline lookup yields CDR1 MNHNY and CDR2 SVGAGI (reference sequence). The CDR3 sequence is CASSTQSGYEQYF. The CDR3 DNA is TGTGCCAGCAGCACCCAGAGCGGCTACGAGCAGTACTTC.

This clone was seen more than once but under ten times. The chain employs TRBV7-2 and TRBJ2-3; TRBD2 matches 13 bases. The CDR3 has 17 residues. V trimming: 5 bases; J trimming: 5 bases; junction bases outside the gene matches: 10. Germline assignment: CDR1 SGHTA and CDR2 FQGNSA. In nucleotides, the CDR3 is TGTGCCAGCAGCCCCAGGACTAGCGGGGGATCGGGAGATACGCAGTATTTT. Translated, it gives CASSPRTSGGSGDTQYF.